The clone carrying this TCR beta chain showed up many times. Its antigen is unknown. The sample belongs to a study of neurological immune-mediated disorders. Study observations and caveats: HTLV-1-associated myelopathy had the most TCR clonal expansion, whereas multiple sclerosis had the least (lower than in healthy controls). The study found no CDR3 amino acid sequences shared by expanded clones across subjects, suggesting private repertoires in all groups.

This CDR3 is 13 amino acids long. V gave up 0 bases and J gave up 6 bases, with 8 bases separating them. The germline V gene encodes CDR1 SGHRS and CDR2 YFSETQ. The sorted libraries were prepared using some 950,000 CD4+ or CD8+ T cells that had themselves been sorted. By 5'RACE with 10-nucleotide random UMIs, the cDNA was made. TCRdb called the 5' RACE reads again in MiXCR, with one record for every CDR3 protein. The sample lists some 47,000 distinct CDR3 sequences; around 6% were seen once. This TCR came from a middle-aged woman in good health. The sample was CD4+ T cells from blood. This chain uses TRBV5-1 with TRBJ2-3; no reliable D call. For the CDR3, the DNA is TGCGCCAGCAGCTTGGGTATGGCTGATACGCAGTATTTT. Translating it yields CASSLGMADTQYF.